This is a list of T cell receptor beta chains from one sample in a study of neoadjuvant anti-PD-1 for oral cavity cancer. Only in-frame clones appear in the TCRdb table, and some are missing; sequencing was by immunoSEQ multiplex PCR. The sample carries around 13,000 clones, 70% recorded once. Sequences were derived from PBMCs, sampled before nivolumab (anti-PD-1) treatment. The source is a person aged 35-79 years with oral cavity squamous cell carcinoma. Both conserved end residues are trimmed from each CDR3.

v_gene: TRBV6-5; CDR3aa: ASTPTGTGSYEQY
v_gene: TRBV7-8; CDR3aa: ASSFLLYEQY
v_gene: TRBV2; CDR3aa: ASSRRVDASRGNEQF
v_gene: TRBV7-2; CDR3aa: ASSSPKRGGVLETQY
v_gene: TRBV29-1; CDR3aa: SVATGGNIQY
v_gene: TRBV2; CDR3aa: ASVWGGNKDEQY
v_gene: TRBV7-3; CDR3aa: ASSSSGRRTDTQY
v_gene: TRBV7-9; CDR3aa: ASSTDRWVGEQY
v_gene: TRBV7-3; CDR3aa: ASSFDLFNEQY
v_gene: TRBV9; CDR3aa: ASSVVTYTGELF
v_gene: TRBV10-3; CDR3aa: AISESIVRSNTGELF
v_gene: TRBV4-2; CDR3aa: ASSQDPQVPGNTIY
v_gene: TRBV6-6; CDR3aa: ASSYSGYDTEAF
v_gene: TRBV7-2; CDR3aa: ASSKTGLRGSEAF
v_gene: TRBV4-2; CDR3aa: ASSQGPYEQY
v_gene: TRBV5-1; CDR3aa: ASSTTPGARVNEQF
v_gene: TRBV28; CDR3aa: ASKRGINEKLF
v_gene: TRBV5-6; CDR3aa: ASSFRGNTGELF
v_gene: TRBV30; CDR3aa: AWRDWDSNQPQH
v_gene: TRBV5-1; CDR3aa: ASSLISGEYGYT
v_gene: TRBV5-8; CDR3aa: ASSFDSSRGNQPQH
v_gene: TRBV5-1; CDR3aa: ASSLRASPRGGETQY
v_gene: TRBV15; CDR3aa: ATSRARGGTDTQY
v_gene: TRBV6-5; CDR3aa: ASSQAGGWQETQY
v_gene: TRBV10-1; CDR3aa: ASSESSNAYEQY
v_gene: TRBV28; CDR3aa: ASARDRVTEAF
v_gene: TRBV4-1; CDR3aa: ASSQDSSGANTGELF
v_gene: TRBV11-2; CDR3aa: ASTPTGNNEQF
v_gene: TRBV2; CDR3aa: ASWDSGRSNQPQH
v_gene: TRBV9; CDR3aa: ASSVGTGGGYEQY
v_gene: TRBV5-6; CDR3aa: ASRAGGLLTYEQY
v_gene: TRBV6-1; CDR3aa: ASSDQRSNSPLH
v_gene: TRBV6-1; CDR3aa: ASSLGLMGNTEAF
v_gene: TRBV27; CDR3aa: ASSLRLGLPSQETQY
v_gene: TRBV7-9; CDR3aa: ASSPGTGGFYEQY
v_gene: TRBV15; CDR3aa: ATSRDPLAGDTQY
v_gene: TRBV5-4; CDR3aa: ASMLGTASQETQY
v_gene: TRBV5-4; CDR3aa: ASSLWPGELF
v_gene: TRBV28; CDR3aa: ASNLRGRTDTQY
v_gene: TRBV27; CDR3aa: ASSFEGNYGYT
v_gene: TRBV28; CDR3aa: ASIITGRSNQPQH
v_gene: TRBV5-1; CDR3aa: ASTQAGGYNEQF
v_gene: TRBV29-1; CDR3aa: SAQTDINSGANVLT
v_gene: TRBV18; CDR3aa: ASSPWPQGYYGYT
v_gene: TRBV2; CDR3aa: ASTLGTGKTGELF
v_gene: TRBV27; CDR3aa: ASSQLYGRLF
v_gene: TRBV29-1; CDR3aa: SVEDNRGQGYT
v_gene: TRBV29-1; CDR3aa: SVGGSGTEAF
v_gene: TRBV4-1; CDR3aa: ASSQDKLARSSYNEQF
v_gene: TRBV10-3; CDR3aa: AITSTGGIDTQY
v_gene: TRBV29-1; CDR3aa: SVKSTGGSNQPQH
v_gene: TRBV6-1; CDR3aa: ASSEASFRRIYNEQF
v_gene: TRBV28; CDR3aa: ASRMRPTNEKLF